Below are 2 T cell receptor beta chains sequenced from a single sample in a study of blood T cell repertoires in COVID-19 (dated by TCRdb to about 2020). To prepare the library, the immunoSEQ multiplex PCR assay was applied. This immuneACCESS table, as held by TCRdb, lists in-frame sequences with V and J called but not all clones. Of the missing ones, under half trace to an unresolved V gene in checked studies; the others have no known cause. This sample is represented by roughly 100,000 clones; more than 80% of them were singletons. The top ten clones comprise about 4% of the sample. The sequencing sample was made of peripheral blood. These receptors were taken from a woman aged 55-69 years with acute or convalescent COVID-19.

In its sample, this clone was seen a few times. Written as DNA, the CDR3 is TGTGCCACCAGCAGAGGCAGGGAGACCCAGTACTTC. Its translation is CATSRGRETQYF. The gene calls are TRBV15 and TRBJ2-5; D remains ambiguous. The CDR3 spans 12 residues. With 1 base removed from V and 5 bases from J, the gap between germline ends came to 5 bases. From germline, CDR1 is LNHNV and CDR2 YYDKDF (reference sequence).

This sequence joins TRBV3-1 (or the pseudogene TRBV3-2) and TRBJ1-4; D remains unclear. The CDR3 sequence is 15 residues long. V was cut by 4 bases and J by 0 bases, with 9 bases left in between. Looked up from germline, CDR1 is LGHDT and CDR2 is YNNKEL (reference sequence). CDR3 in amino acids: CASSPLRATNEKLFF. The DNA of the CDR3 is TGTGCCAGCAGCCCCCTGAGGGCAACTAATGAAAAACTGTTTTTT.